The source of this TCR beta chain is a study of PD-1 blockade in classical Hodgkin lymphoma. Relapse after autologous stem cell transplantation occurred in every patient, and brentuximab vedotin exposure varied. Points from the study as a whole: Newly diagnosed patients reportedly trailed healthy donors in baseline TCR diversity.

As regards this clone: The antigen is undetermined.

Germline V gives CDR1 KGHSH, CDR2 LQKENI. This CDR3 has 13 residues. V lost 3 bases to trimming and J lost 6 bases, with 12 bases between them. Assay used: immunoSEQ multiplex PCR; TCRdb lists only in-frame clones, some missing. The data show around 10,000 clones, 76% seen once. The chain couples TRBV18 to TRBJ2-7; D perhaps matches TRBD2 (5 bases). Sequencing used peripheral blood mononuclear cells (PBMCs), obtained at baseline. The sequence was obtained from a human donor with classical Hodgkin lymphoma. This CDR3 reads CASSPNNRGEQYF. The DNA for the CDR3 is TGTGCCAGCTCACCTAATAACCGGGGCGAGCAGTACTTC.